This TCR beta chain was identified during a study of cytomegalovirus exposure and HLA in healthy donors. The CDR3 extends over 15 amino acids. Trimming pared 1 base from V and 7 bases from J, leaving 11 bases between. The V gene's germline CDR1 is MNHNS and CDR2 SASEGT. Notes on this clone: Antigen specificity is unknown.

General observations from the study: As a later analysis showed, several of the most significant clusters appeared to be linked to common viral pathogens.

Use of 60 Vbeta and 13 Jbeta primers characterized the PCR. Using immunoSEQ multiplex PCR, the repertoire was profiled, and TCRdb retains in-frame clones only, with some absent. The data show over 120,000 clones, roughly 74% seen once. This chain connects TRBV6-1 to TRBJ1-6; possible D gene TRBD1, 6 bases. The sequenced sample consisted of PBMCs. This receptor was taken from a woman younger than 30 in good health and CMV-seropositive. The CDR3: CASSEVWGPNSPLHF. CDR3 bases: TGTGCCAGCAGTGAAGTGTGGGGGCCAAATTCACCCCTCCACTTT.